These 3 T cell receptor beta chains were sequenced from one sample in a study of Ad26.COV2.S vaccination and SARS-CoV-2 variants. Some clones are missing from TCRdb's copy, which holds only in-frame ones; the method was immunoSEQ multiplex PCR. Of 300,000 to 400,000 clones listed, 92% are singletons. Source: peripheral blood, taken after recovery from COVID-19. Receptors were obtained from a human donor who had recovered from COVID-19.

CDR3 sequence: CASSQVGGLPTGELFF. DNA of the CDR3: TGTGCCAGCAGCCAAGTCGGGGGACTACCGACCGGGGAGCTGTTTTTT. The rearrangement links TRBV14 to TRBJ2-2; 7 bases are shared with TRBD2. Trimming at V came to 1 base and at J to 5 bases, leaving 7 bases not matched to a gene. Germline CDR1 SGHDN, CDR2 FVKESK. The CDR3 has 16 residues.

V is TRBV12-3 or TRBV12-4 and J is TRBJ1-4; D gene ambiguous. The CDR3 is 13 amino acids. With 2 bases removed from V and 5 bases from J, the gap between germline ends came to 6 bases. CDR3 sequence: CASSLFSNEKLFF. The CDR3 DNA follows: TGTGCCAGCAGTTTATTCTCGAATGAAAAACTGTTTTTT.

The chain has TRBV6-4 and TRBJ2-1, with 9 positions matching TRBD2. V dropped 4 bases and J dropped 5; count of bases not matched to a gene: 6. CDR3 length: 15 amino acids. CDR1 and CDR2 from the germline V gene are MRHNA and SNTAGT. Here the CDR3 reads CASSVSGGRNNEQFF. CDR3 nucleotides: TGTGCCAGCAGTGTCAGCGGGGGGAGGAACAATGAGCAGTTCTTC.